This TCR beta chain was identified during a study of T cells in tumors after PD-1 blockade. Study information: A subset received ongoing vismodegib 150 mg daily alongside anti-PD-1 therapy. Blood samples averaged around 100,000 templates (range about 22,000-280,000) and roughly 37,000 unique clonotypes.

Some clones are missing from TCRdb's copy, which holds only in-frame ones; the method was immunoSEQ multiplex PCR. The profile shows roughly 50,000 clones, 79% of them singletons. Tumor or blood genomic DNA was sequenced, with inputs of about 550 ng to 6,004 ng. Whole-study findings and limits: About 41% of tumor TCR clonotypes were also found in blood.

This clone was found a few times. As yet, its antigen is unknown. The CDR3 is 14 residues long. Trimming took 5 bases from V and 4 from J; bases not matched to a gene: 5. Per germline, CDR1 MGHRA and CDR2 YSYEKL. Sequenced here: PBMCs, sampled before anti-PD-1 treatment. The chain recombines TRBV4-1 with TRBJ1-5; 7 bases align to TRBD1. This TCR derives from a human donor with basal cell carcinoma. DNA of the CDR3: TGCGCCAGCAGCTCGGGACAGCGAAATCAGCCCCAGCATTTT. The encoded protein is CASSSGQRNQPQHF.